What follows describes a single T cell receptor beta chain. Its antigen is currently unknown. Clones were read by immunoSEQ multiplex PCR, and TCRdb kept only the in-frame ones, dropping some. The sample includes around 26,000 clones, roughly 80% of them seen just once. The data stem from a study of T cells in localized non-small cell lung cancer. General observations from the study: Among the tissues sampled, uninvolved adjacent lung had the highest T cell clonality, above tumor. Density of T cells in blood, when higher, went with longer overall survival. Heterogeneity within the tumor remains possible, as just one region underwent sequencing.

Germline CDR1 MGHRA, CDR2 YSYEKL. The CDR3 spans 15 residues. The V and J ends lost 1 base and 5 bases respectively, with 15 bases between them. The receptor comes from a man between 40 and 75 years old with stage III squamous cell lung carcinoma. The sample in question was peripheral blood, obtained before any cancer treatment. The rearrangement links TRBV4-1 to TRBJ2-7, with D unresolved. CDR3 DNA: TGCGCCAGCAGCCAAGCGATCGGTTTTAGACACGAGCAGTACTTC. As protein: CASSQAIGFRHEQYF.